This is a list of T cell receptor beta chains from one sample in a study of shared clonotypes between healthy human individuals. The table came from immunoSEQ multiplex PCR; TCRdb's copy has only in-frame clones and leaves some out. The sample includes 950,000 to 1,300,000 clones, 60% to 80% of them seen just once. Sequencing used memory CD4+ T cells sorted from blood. These receptor sequences come from a man younger than 35 in good health. Each CDR3 is given with its conserved first and last residue. D genes are given only for firm matches. Some rows have no size entry. The others give once, few or many, or a class for an expanded clone.

J gene | V gene | D gene | clone size | CDR3 protein | CDR3 DNA
TRBJ1-3 | TRBV11-3 | NA | NA | CASSFGGGNTIYF | TGTGCCAGCAGCTTTGGGGGAGGAAACACCATATATTTT
TRBJ2-2 | TRBV5-6 | NA | few | CASSETRGTGELFF | TGTGCCAGCAGCGAGACCAGGGGTACCGGGGAGCTGTTTTTT
TRBJ1-2 | TRBV18 | NA | NA | CASSLTNDGYTF | TGTGCCAGCTCACTAACGAACGATGGCTACACCTTC
TRBJ2-1 | TRBV7-3 | TRBD2 | NA | CASSPRTSGLGEHNEQFF | TGTGCCAGCAGCCCCAGGACTAGCGGGTTGGGGGAACACAATGAGCAGTTCTTC
TRBJ1-2 | TRBV27 | NA | NA | CASSLYWGARGYTF | TGTGCCAGCAGTTTATATTGGGGGGCGCGAGGCTACACCTTC
TRBJ2-5 | TRBV5-1 | NA | NA | CASVRVGGTQYF | TGCGCCAGCGTCAGGGTCGGCGGGACCCAGTACTTC
TRBJ1-5 | TRBV7-8 | NA | once | CASSPGGQGSNQPQHF | TGTGCCAGCAGCCCCGGAGGGCAGGGTAGCAATCAGCCCCAGCATTTT
TRBJ2-7 | TRBV29-1 | NA | NA | CSVKTEYVSSYEQYF | TGCAGCGTTAAAACGGAGTATGTGAGCTCCTACGAGCAGTACTTC
TRBJ2-2 | TRBV27 | TRBD1 | NA | CASSFTGGYTGELFF | TGTGCCAGCAGTTTTACAGGGGGGTACACCGGGGAGCTGTTTTTT
TRBJ2-7 | TRBV18 | NA | NA | CASSPEQNEQYF | TGTGCCAGCTCACCTGAACAGAACGAGCAGTACTTC